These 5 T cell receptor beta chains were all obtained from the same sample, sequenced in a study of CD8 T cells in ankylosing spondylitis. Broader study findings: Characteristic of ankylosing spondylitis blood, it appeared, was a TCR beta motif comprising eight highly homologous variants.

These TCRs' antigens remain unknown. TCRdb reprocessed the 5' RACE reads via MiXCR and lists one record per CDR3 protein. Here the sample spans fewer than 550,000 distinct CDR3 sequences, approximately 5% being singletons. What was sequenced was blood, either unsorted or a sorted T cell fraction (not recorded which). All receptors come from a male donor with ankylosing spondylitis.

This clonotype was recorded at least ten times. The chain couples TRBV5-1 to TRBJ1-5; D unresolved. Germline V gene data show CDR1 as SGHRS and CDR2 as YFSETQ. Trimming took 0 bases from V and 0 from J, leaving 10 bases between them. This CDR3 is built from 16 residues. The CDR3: CASSLGAGDSNQPQHF. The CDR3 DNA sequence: TGCGCCAGCAGCTTGGGTGCGGGAGATAGCAATCAGCCCCAGCATTTT. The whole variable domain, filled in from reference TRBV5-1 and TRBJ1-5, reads KAGVTQTPRYLIKTRGQQVTLSCSPISGHRSVSWYQQTPGQGLQFLFEYFSETQRNKGNFPGRFSGRQFSNSRSEMNVSTLELGDSALYLCASSLGAGDSNQPQHFGDGTRLSIL.

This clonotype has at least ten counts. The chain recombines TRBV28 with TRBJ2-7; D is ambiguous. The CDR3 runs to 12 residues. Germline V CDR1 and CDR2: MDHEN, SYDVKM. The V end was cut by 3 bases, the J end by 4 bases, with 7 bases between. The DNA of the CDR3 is TGTGCCAGCAGTTTCATCAGGTACGAGCAGTACTTC. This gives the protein CASSFIRYEQYF.

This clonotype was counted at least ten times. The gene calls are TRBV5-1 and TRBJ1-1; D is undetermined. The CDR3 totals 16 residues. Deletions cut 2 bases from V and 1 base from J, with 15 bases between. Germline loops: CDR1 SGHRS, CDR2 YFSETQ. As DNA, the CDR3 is TGCGCCAGCAGCTTTATAACCCGGACGCAGAACACTGAAGCTTTCTTT. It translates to CASSFITRTQNTEAFF. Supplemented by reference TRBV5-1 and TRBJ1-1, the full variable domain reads KAGVTQTPRYLIKTRGQQVTLSCSPISGHRSVSWYQQTPGQGLQFLFEYFSETQRNKGNFPGRFSGRQFSNSRSEMNVSTLELGDSALYLCASSFITRTQNTEAFFGQGTRLTVV.

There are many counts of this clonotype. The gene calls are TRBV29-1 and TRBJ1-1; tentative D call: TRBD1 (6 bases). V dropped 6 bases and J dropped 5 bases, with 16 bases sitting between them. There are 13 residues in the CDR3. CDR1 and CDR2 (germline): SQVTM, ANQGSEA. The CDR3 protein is CSVGGGGQTEAFF. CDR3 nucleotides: TGCAGCGTGGGGGGCGGGGGCCAGACTGAAGCTTTCTTT.

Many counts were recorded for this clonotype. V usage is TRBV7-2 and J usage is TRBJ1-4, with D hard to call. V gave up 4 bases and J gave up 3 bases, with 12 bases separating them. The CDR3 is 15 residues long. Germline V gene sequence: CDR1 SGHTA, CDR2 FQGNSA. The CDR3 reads CASSSEPGANEKLFF. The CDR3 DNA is TGTGCCAGCAGCTCCGAACCCGGGGCTAATGAAAAACTGTTTTTT.